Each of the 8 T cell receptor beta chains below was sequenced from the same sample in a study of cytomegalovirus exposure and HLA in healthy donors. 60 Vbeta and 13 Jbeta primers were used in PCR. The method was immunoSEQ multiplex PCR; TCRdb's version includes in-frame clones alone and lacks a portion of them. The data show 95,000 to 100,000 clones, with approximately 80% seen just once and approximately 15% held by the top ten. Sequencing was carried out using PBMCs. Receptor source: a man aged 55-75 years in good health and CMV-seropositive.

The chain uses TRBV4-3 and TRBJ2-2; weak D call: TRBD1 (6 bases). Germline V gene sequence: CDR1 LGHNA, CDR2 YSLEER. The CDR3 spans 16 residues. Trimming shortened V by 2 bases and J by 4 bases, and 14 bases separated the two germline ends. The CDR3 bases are TGCGCCAGCAGCCAATTTGCCAGGGGAGCCACCGGGGAGCTGTTTTTT. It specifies CASSQFARGATGELFF.

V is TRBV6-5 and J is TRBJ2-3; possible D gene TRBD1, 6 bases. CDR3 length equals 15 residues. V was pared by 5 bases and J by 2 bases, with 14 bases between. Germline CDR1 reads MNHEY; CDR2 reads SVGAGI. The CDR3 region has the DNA TGTGCCAGCAGTCGCAACAAGGGGGTCACAGATACGCAGTATTTT. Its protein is CASSRNKGVTDTQYF.

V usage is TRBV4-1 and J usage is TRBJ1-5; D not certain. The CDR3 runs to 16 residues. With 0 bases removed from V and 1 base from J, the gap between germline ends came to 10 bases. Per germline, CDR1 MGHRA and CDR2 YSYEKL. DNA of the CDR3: TGCGCCAGCAGCCAAGACGGGGATACCAGCAATCAGCCCCAGCATTTT. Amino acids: CASSQDGDTSNQPQHF.

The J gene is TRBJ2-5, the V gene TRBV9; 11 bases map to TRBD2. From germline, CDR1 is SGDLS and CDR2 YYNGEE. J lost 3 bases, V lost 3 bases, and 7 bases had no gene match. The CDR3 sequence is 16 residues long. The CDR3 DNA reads TGTGCCAGCAGCGCATTTATGGGACTAGCGGAAGAGACCCAGTACTTC. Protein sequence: CASSAFMGLAEETQYF.

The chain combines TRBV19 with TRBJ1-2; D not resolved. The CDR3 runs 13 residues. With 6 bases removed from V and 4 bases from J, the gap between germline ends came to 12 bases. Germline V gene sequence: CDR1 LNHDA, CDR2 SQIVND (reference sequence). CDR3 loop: CASSPPLSYGYTF. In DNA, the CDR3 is TGTGCCAGTAGCCCGCCTCTGAGCTATGGCTACACCTTC.

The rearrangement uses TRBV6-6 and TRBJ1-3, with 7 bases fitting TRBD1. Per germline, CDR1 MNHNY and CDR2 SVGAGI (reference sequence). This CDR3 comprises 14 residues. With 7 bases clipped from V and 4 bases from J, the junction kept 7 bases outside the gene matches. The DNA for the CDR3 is TGTGCCAGCATCACGAGGGGGCTCGGAAACACCATATATTTT. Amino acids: CASITRGLGNTIYF.

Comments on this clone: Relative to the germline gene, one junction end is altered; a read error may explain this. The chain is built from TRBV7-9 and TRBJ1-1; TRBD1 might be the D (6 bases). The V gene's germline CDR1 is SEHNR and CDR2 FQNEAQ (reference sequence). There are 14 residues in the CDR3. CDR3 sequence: CSSSLGALGTEAFF. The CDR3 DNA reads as TGTTCCAGCAGCTTGGGGGCCCTCGGCACTGAAGCTTTCTTT.

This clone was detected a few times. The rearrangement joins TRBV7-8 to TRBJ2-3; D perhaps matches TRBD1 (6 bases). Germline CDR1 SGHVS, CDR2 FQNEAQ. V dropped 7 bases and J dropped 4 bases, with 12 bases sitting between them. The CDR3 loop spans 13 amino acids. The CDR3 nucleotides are TGTGCCAGCATGGGGGCAGGAGCAGATACGCAGTATTTT. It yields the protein CASMGAGADTQYF.